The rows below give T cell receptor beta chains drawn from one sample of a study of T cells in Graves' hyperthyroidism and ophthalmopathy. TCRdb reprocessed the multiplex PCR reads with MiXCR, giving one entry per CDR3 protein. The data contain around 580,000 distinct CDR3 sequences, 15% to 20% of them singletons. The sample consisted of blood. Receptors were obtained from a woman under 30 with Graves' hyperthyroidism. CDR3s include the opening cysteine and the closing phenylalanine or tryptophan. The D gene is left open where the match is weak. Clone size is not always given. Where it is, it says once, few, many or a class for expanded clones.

CDR3aa: CASSAGTLDNYGYTF
CDR3nt: TGTGCCAGCAGCGCTGGGACATTGGATAACTATGGCTACACCTTC
d_gene: -
j_gene: TRBJ1-2
abundance: many
v_gene: TRBV13

CDR3aa: CASSERGLSTDTQYF
CDR3nt: TGTGCCAGCAGTGAAAGGGGCCTGAGCACAGATACGCAGTATTTT
d_gene: -
j_gene: TRBJ2-3
abundance: -
v_gene: TRBV6-4

CDR3aa: CASSRSPGTPNTEAFF
CDR3nt: TGCGCCAGCAGCCGGTCCCCCGGGACACCTAACACTGAAGCTTTCTTT
d_gene: -
j_gene: TRBJ1-1
abundance: -
v_gene: TRBV4-1

CDR3aa: CASSQTVTGLAGPYEQYF
CDR3nt: TGCGCCAGCAGCCAAACGGTAACGGGTCTAGCGGGTCCCTACGAGCAGTACTTC
d_gene: TRBD2
j_gene: TRBJ2-7
abundance: -
v_gene: TRBV4-1

CDR3aa: CASRPKGGRGNTEAFF
CDR3nt: TGTGCCAGCAGGCCAAAGGGGGGTAGGGGGAACACTGAAGCTTTCTTT
d_gene: -
j_gene: TRBJ1-1
abundance: many
v_gene: TRBV2

CDR3aa: CASSEDGGPQPQHF
CDR3nt: TGCGCCAGCAGCGAGGACGGGGGTCCTCAGCCCCAGCATTTT
d_gene: -
j_gene: TRBJ1-5
abundance: many
v_gene: TRBV5-1

CDR3aa: CASTLGGSGSPLHF
CDR3nt: TGTGCCAGCACCCTGGGAGGTTCGGGGTCACCCCTCCACTTT
d_gene: -
j_gene: TRBJ1-6
abundance: many
v_gene: TRBV5-8

CDR3aa: CASSLRSNEKLFF
CDR3nt: TGTGCCAGCAGTCTTCGAAGTAATGAAAAACTGTTTTTT
d_gene: -
j_gene: TRBJ1-4
abundance: few
v_gene: TRBV6-1

CDR3aa: CASSQNAAGGYGETQYF
CDR3nt: TGTGCCAGCAGCCAGAACGCAGCGGGGGGGTATGGAGAGACCCAGTACTTC
d_gene: TRBD2
j_gene: TRBJ2-5
abundance: -
v_gene: TRBV6-2/TRBV6-3

CDR3aa: CASGFPSLSGAGVEKETQYF
CDR3nt: TGTGCTAGTGGTTTTCCATCCCTTAGCGGGGCGGGAGTAGAGAAAGAGACCCAGTACTTC
d_gene: TRBD2
j_gene: TRBJ2-5
abundance: few
v_gene: TRBV12-5

CDR3aa: CASKRQGNQPQHF
CDR3nt: TGTGCCAGCAAACGACAGGGGAATCAGCCCCAGCATTTT
d_gene: TRBD1
j_gene: TRBJ1-5
abundance: many
v_gene: TRBV12-3/TRBV12-4

CDR3aa: CSASSGRAFYGQYF
CDR3nt: TGCAGTGCCAGTAGCGGGAGGGCCTTCTACGGGCAGTACTTC
d_gene: TRBD2
j_gene: TRBJ2-7
abundance: -
v_gene: TRBV20-1

CDR3aa: CASSEWQTSGNTIYF
CDR3nt: TGTGCCAGCAGTGAATGGCAGACCTCTGGAAACACCATATATTTT
d_gene: -
j_gene: TRBJ1-3
abundance: -
v_gene: TRBV6-1

CDR3aa: CASSEEHGGSPLHF
CDR3nt: TGTGCCAGCAGTGAAGAGCATGGTGGTTCACCCCTCCACTTT
d_gene: -
j_gene: TRBJ1-6
abundance: many
v_gene: TRBV6-1

CDR3aa: CASSEASGVAGELFF
CDR3nt: TGTGCCAGCAGTGAAGCATCGGGGGTTGCCGGGGAGCTGTTTTTT
d_gene: -
j_gene: TRBJ2-2
abundance: -
v_gene: TRBV6-1

CDR3aa: CASSLEAGDSPLHF
CDR3nt: TGCGCCAGCAGCTTGGAGGCAGGAGATTCACCCCTCCACTTT
d_gene: -
j_gene: TRBJ1-6
abundance: few
v_gene: TRBV5-1

CDR3aa: CASSLELAGGGNEQFF
CDR3nt: TGTGCCAGCAGTTTAGAACTAGCGGGGGGGGGGAATGAGCAGTTCTTC
d_gene: TRBD2
j_gene: TRBJ2-1
abundance: -
v_gene: TRBV12-3/TRBV12-4

CDR3aa: CASSLFFAVTDTQYF
CDR3nt: TGTGCCAGCAGCTTATTCTTTGCGGTCACAGATACGCAGTATTTT
d_gene: -
j_gene: TRBJ2-3
abundance: many
v_gene: TRBV11-2

CDR3aa: CSASTADGFVQYF
CDR3nt: TGCAGTGCTAGCACGGCAGACGGATTCGTGCAGTACTTC
d_gene: -
j_gene: TRBJ2-7
abundance: few
v_gene: TRBV20-1

CDR3aa: CASSQTGWASGNTIYF
CDR3nt: TGTGCCAGCAGCCAGACAGGGTGGGCCTCTGGAAACACCATATATTTT
d_gene: TRBD1
j_gene: TRBJ1-3
abundance: -
v_gene: TRBV3-1

CDR3aa: CAIRPQGSDGELFF
CDR3nt: TGTGCCATCAGGCCACAGGGATCGGACGGGGAGCTGTTTTTT
d_gene: -
j_gene: TRBJ2-2
abundance: -
v_gene: TRBV10-3

CDR3aa: CASSSQAMNTEAFF
CDR3nt: TGTGCCAGCAGTTCCCAGGCCATGAACACTGAAGCTTTCTTT
d_gene: -
j_gene: TRBJ1-1
abundance: many
v_gene: TRBV12-3/TRBV12-4

CDR3aa: CSAQAQETQYF
CDR3nt: TGCAGTGCCCAGGCCCAAGAGACCCAGTACTTC
d_gene: -
j_gene: TRBJ2-5
abundance: many
v_gene: TRBV20-1

CDR3aa: CAFTGGGNTEAFF
CDR3nt: TGTGCCTTCACAGGGGGGGGGAACACTGAAGCTTTCTTT
d_gene: TRBD1
j_gene: TRBJ1-1
abundance: many
v_gene: TRBV18

CDR3aa: CSAGTSGTYEQYF
CDR3nt: TGCAGCGCCGGGACTAGCGGGACCTACGAGCAGTACTTC
d_gene: TRBD2
j_gene: TRBJ2-7
abundance: -
v_gene: TRBV29-1

CDR3aa: CASSDPEIGNIQYF
CDR3nt: TGTGCCAGCAGTGATCCTGAGATCGGGAACATTCAGTACTTC
d_gene: -
j_gene: TRBJ2-4
abundance: -
v_gene: TRBV6-1

CDR3aa: CASSRSGTVNTIYF
CDR3nt: TGCGCCAGCAGTAGATCCGGGACGGTAAACACCATATATTTT
d_gene: -
j_gene: TRBJ1-3
abundance: -
v_gene: TRBV10-1

CDR3aa: CASTILGDQPQHF
CDR3nt: TGTGCCAGCACCATTCTGGGGGATCAGCCCCAGCATTTT
d_gene: -
j_gene: TRBJ1-5
abundance: many
v_gene: TRBV12-3/TRBV12-4